This T cell receptor beta chain was sequenced for a study of blood T cell repertoires in COVID-19. Trimming at V came to 4 bases and at J to 3 bases, leaving 4 bases not matched to a gene. The CDR3 extends over 14 amino acids. Germline CDR1 reads KGHSH; CDR2 reads LQKENI. TCRdb's copy holds only in-frame clones and misses some; the assay was immunoSEQ multiplex PCR. The sample has roughly 250,000 clones, 70% to 90% seen once; the top ten hold more than 3.5%. V usage is TRBV18 and J usage is TRBJ2-3; 7 nucleotides agree with TRBD2. The clonotype was recovered from a woman in her twenties or thirties who had recovered from COVID-19. The specimen sequenced was PBMCs or T cells enriched from blood (not recorded which). CDR3 protein: CASSRLAETDTQYF. The CDR3 DNA sequence: TGTGCCAGCTCACGCCTAGCGGAAACAGATACGCAGTATTTT.